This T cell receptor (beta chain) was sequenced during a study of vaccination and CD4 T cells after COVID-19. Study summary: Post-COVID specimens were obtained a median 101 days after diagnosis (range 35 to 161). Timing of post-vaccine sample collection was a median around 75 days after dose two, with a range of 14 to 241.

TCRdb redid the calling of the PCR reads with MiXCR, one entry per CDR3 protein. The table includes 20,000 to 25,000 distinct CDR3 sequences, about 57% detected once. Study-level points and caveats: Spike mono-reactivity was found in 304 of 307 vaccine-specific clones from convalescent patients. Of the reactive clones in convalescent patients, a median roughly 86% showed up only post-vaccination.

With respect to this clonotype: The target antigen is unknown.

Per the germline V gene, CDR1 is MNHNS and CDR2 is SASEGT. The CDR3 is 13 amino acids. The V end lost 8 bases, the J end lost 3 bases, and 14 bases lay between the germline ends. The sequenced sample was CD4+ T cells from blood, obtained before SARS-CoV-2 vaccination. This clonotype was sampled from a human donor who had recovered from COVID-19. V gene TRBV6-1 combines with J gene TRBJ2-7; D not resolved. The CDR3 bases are TGTGCCAGCTCACCGCCATCTCACTACGAGCAGTACTTC. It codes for CASSPPSHYEQYF.